This entry describes one T cell receptor (beta chain). Time point denoted: pretreatment peripheral blood. TCR analog templates of synthetic origin were spiked into each PCR. Only in-frame clones appear in the TCRdb table, and some are missing; sequencing was by immunoSEQ multiplex PCR. This table has more than 45,000 clones, 82% appearing once. This specimen belongs to a study of PD-L1 blockade in urothelial cancer. In the study overall: Atezolizumab was started by patients at some point between 2012 and 2014 at 1,200 mg intravenously every 3 weeks. Blood underwent analysis 3 weeks (second dose) and 6 weeks after treatment began.

V lost 6 bases, J lost 3 bases, and 9 bases stayed unmatched. Per germline, CDR1 SGHRS and CDR2 YFSETQ. CDR3 length: 16 amino acids. This material consisted of PBMCs, taken around atezolizumab (anti-PD-L1) treatment. This rearrangement joins TRBV5-1 to TRBJ1-3, with TRBD1 matching 10 bases. The source is a man aged 45-60 years with urothelial cancer. The CDR3 DNA reads as TGCGCCAGCACCCTGTCCGGGACAGGGGTTGGAAACACCATATATTTT. Translated: CASTLSGTGVGNTIYF.